This passage covers 26 T cell receptor beta chains from one sample sequenced in a study of shared T cell receptors in the human thymus. Only in-frame clones appear in the TCRdb table, and some are missing; sequencing was by immunoSEQ multiplex PCR. The repertoire holds approximately 660,000 clones, approximately 88% seen once, with 0.0095% to 0.011% in the top ten. These data also featured in a second study, about human thymus T cells.

Input material: thymocytes. All receptors derive from a boy in the first two years of life with a congenital heart defect.

This clone was recorded only once. V gene TRBV11-2 combines with J gene TRBJ2-1; 9 nucleotides agree with TRBD2. Trimming at V came to 4 bases and at J to 5 bases, leaving 12 bases not matched to a gene. The CDR3 runs 17 residues. CDR1 is SGHAT, CDR2 FQNNGV, per germline. The CDR3 loop reads CASSSPIAGDSNNEQFF. The CDR3 DNA follows: TGTGCCAGCAGCTCCCCCATAGCGGGAGATTCCAACAATGAGCAGTTCTTC.

This clone was picked up one time. The V gene is TRBV6-1, the J gene TRBJ2-7, with TRBD1 matching 7 bases. This CDR3 contains 16 residues. Germline V lookup: CDR1 MNHNS, CDR2 SASEGT. V lost 4 bases to trimming and J lost 3 bases; unmatched junction nucleotides: 12. The CDR3: CASSANTPGQCYEQYF. For the CDR3, the DNA is TGTGCCAGCAGTGCCAACACCCCGGGACAGTGCTACGAGCAGTACTTC.

The V gene is TRBV27, the J gene TRBJ1-3; TRBD1 might be the D (6 bases). V lost 2 bases to trimming and J lost 3 bases, with 8 bases between them. This CDR3 has 14 amino acids. CDR1 and CDR2 from the germline V gene are MNHEY and SMNVEV (reference sequence). For the CDR3, the DNA is TGTGCCAGCAGTTTACAGGGGATTGGAAACACCATATATTTT. Protein sequence: CASSLQGIGNTIYF.

This clone was recorded only once. The rearrangement joins TRBV7-9 to TRBJ2-1; D possibly corresponds to TRBD2 (5 bases). The CDR3 extends over 16 amino acids. Trimming stripped 1 base from V and 8 bases from J, with 18 bases between. In germline, CDR1 is SEHNR, CDR2 FQNEAQ (reference sequence). CDR3 protein: CASSLVSAGSGHEQFF. The CDR3 nucleotides read TGTGCCAGCAGCTTAGTGTCGGCGGGTTCGGGCCATGAGCAGTTCTTC.

This clone occurred once. CDR3 DNA: TGTGCCAGCAGATACCCCCGGGGAGGGAAAAATGAAAAACTGTTTTTT. Translation: CASRYPRGGKNEKLFF. The chain recombines TRBV25-1 with TRBJ1-4; D gene uncertain. Germline V gene sequence: CDR1 MGHDK, CDR2 SYGVNS. Trimming took off 6 bases at V and 5 bases at J, with 19 bases between the two ends. This CDR3 contains 16 residues. Complete variable domain (other parts from reference TRBV25-1 and TRBJ1-4): EADIYQTPRYLVIGTGKKITLECSQTMGHDKMYWYQQDPGMELHLIHYSYGVNSTEKGDLSSESTVSRIRTEHFPLTLESARPSHTSQYLCASRYPRGGKNEKLFFGSGTQLSVL.

The rearrangement links TRBV10-2 to TRBJ2-1; D uncertain. Per the germline V gene, CDR1 is WSHSY and CDR2 is SAAADI. The CDR3 totals 14 residues. Between the trimmed V and J ends, which lost 7 bases and 4 bases, there was a span of 14 bases. The DNA for the CDR3 is TGCGCCAGCACTAGACTCCCCCCTTACAATGAGCAGTTCTTC. As protein: CASTRLPPYNEQFF.

This clone has only a few counts. The V gene is TRBV19, the J gene TRBJ1-1; no reliable D call. Germline values: CDR1 LNHDA, CDR2 SQIVND (reference sequence). This CDR3 spans 14 amino acids. V gave up 5 bases and J gave up 6 bases, with 16 bases separating them. The CDR3 loop is CASSSGAGRAEAFF. CDR3 bases: TGTGCCAGTAGTTCCGGTGCGGGAAGGGCTGAAGCTTTCTTT.

This clone was seen a few times. The J gene is TRBJ2-7, the V gene TRBV29-1; 7 bases line up with TRBD1. CDR3 size: 12 residues. Germline CDR1 reads SQVTM; CDR2 reads ANQGSEA. J was trimmed by 6 bases and V by 5 bases; bases with no gene match: 7. CDR3 nucleotide sequence: TGCAGCGTTTCGACAGGGTTCCGCGAGCAGTACTTC. Its translation: CSVSTGFREQYF.

The V call is TRBV7-9, the J call TRBJ2-7; possible D gene TRBD2, 6 bases. Between the trimmed V and J ends, which lost 2 bases and 4 bases, there was a span of 21 bases. In germline, CDR1 is SEHNR, CDR2 FQNEAQ (reference sequence). The CDR3 length is 17 residues. CDR3 DNA: TGTGCCAGCAGCTTATGGGGTTCCGGGGGAGGAAGTTACGAGCAGTACTTC. Translation: CASSLWGSGGGSYEQYF.

The chain recombines TRBV4-1 with TRBJ1-2; D remains unclear. The germline V gene has CDR1 MGHRA and CDR2 YSYEKL. Trimming cost V 4 bases and J 8 bases, with 17 bases left between them. CDR3 length equals 14 residues. The CDR3 reads CASSPDPQTQGYTF. DNA for the CDR3: TGCGCCAGCAGCCCAGATCCACAGACACAGGGCTACACCTTC.

This chain joins TRBV2 and TRBJ2-7; TRBD1 agrees at 9 bases. The CDR3 is 14 residues long. Looked up from germline, CDR1 is SNHLY and CDR2 is FYNNEI. The trim removed 5 bases at V and 2 bases at J, leaving 4 bases unmatched. The CDR3 region has the DNA TGTGCCAGCAGTTCTGGGACAGGGCCCTACGAGCAGTACTTC. Its protein is CASSSGTGPYEQYF. Supplemented by reference TRBV2 and TRBJ2-7, the full variable domain reads EPEVTQTPSHQVTQMGQEVILRCVPISNHLYFYWYRQILGQKVEFLVSFYNNEISEKSEIFDDQFSVERPDGSNFTLKIRSTKLEDSAMYFCASSSGTGPYEQYFGPGTRLTVT.

The CDR3 DNA reads as TGTGCCAGCAGCTCTCAGGGGGCCCAAGAGACCCAGTACTTC. Translated: CASSSQGAQETQYF. The rearrangement uses TRBV7-9 and TRBJ2-5, with 8 bases identical to TRBD1. Losses at the gene ends were 4 bases for V and 1 base for J; bases not matched to a gene: 2. The CDR3 has 14 amino acids. Germline V lookup: CDR1 SEHNR, CDR2 FQNEAQ (reference sequence).

The chain employs TRBV6-4 and TRBJ1-2; 9 nucleotides line up with TRBD1. The CDR3 has 16 residues. Germline trimming cut 7 bases from V and 4 bases from J; bases unmatched to any gene: 13. CDR1 and CDR2 from the germline V gene are MRHNA and SNTAGT. CDR3 nucleotide sequence: TGTGCCAGCAACCCCGGGACAGGGACACTTGGCTATGGCTACACCTTC. Translation gives CASNPGTGTLGYGYTF.

The V and J genes are TRBV4-2 and TRBJ2-1; TRBD2 matches 7 bases. The CDR3 runs 15 residues. Trimming cost V 3 bases and J 1 base; bases outside gene matches: 3. Germline V gene sequence: CDR1 LGHNA, CDR2 YNFKEQ. DNA of the CDR3: TGTGCCAGCAGCCACGCGGGAGAATCCTACAATGAGCAGTTCTTC. Translation: CASSHAGESYNEQFF.

The rearrangement links TRBV19 to TRBJ1-2; 8 bases are a match to TRBD1. Unmatched junction bases numbered 7, after V lost 1 base and J lost 3 bases. Germline lookup yields CDR1 LNHDA and CDR2 SQIVND (reference sequence). The CDR3 has 16 amino acids. CDR3 residues: CASSIARTGRDYGYTF. DNA for the CDR3: TGTGCCAGTAGTATAGCTAGGACAGGGAGGGACTATGGCTACACCTTC.

The genes are TRBV7-2 and TRBJ2-2; 14 bases align to TRBD2. This CDR3 has 18 amino acids. Germline CDR1 is SGHTA and CDR2 is FQGNSA. Unmatched junction bases numbered 11, after V lost 5 bases and J lost 6 bases. This CDR3 reads CASSPRGTSGRRAGELFF. CDR3 coding DNA: TGTGCCAGCAGCCCCCGAGGGACTAGCGGGAGACGGGCCGGGGAGCTGTTTTTT.

The gene calls are TRBV28 and TRBJ1-5; 8 positions agree with TRBD1. V trimming: 3 bases; J trimming: 5 bases; junction bases outside the gene matches: 6. Per germline, CDR1 MDHEN and CDR2 SYDVKM. CDR3 length equals 15 residues. DNA of the CDR3: TGTGCCAGCAGTTTCTCGGACAGGGACGATCAGCCCCAGCATTTT. It translates to CASSFSDRDDQPQHF.

V usage is TRBV30 and J usage is TRBJ1-1; D unclear. Germline lookup yields CDR1 GTSNPN and CDR2 SVGIG (reference sequence). There are 14 residues in the CDR3. The V end lost 1 base, the J end lost 1 base, and 10 bases lay between the germline ends. The CDR3 nucleotides are TGTGCCTGGAGTGGACAAACACGGAACACTGAAGCTTTCTTT. Translation: CAWSGQTRNTEAFF.

The V and J genes are TRBV5-5 and TRBJ1-2; TRBD1 might be the D (5 bases). Trimming cost V 0 bases and J 4 bases, with 13 bases left between them. The CDR3 spans 15 residues. The germline CDR1 and CDR2 sequences are SGHKS and YYEKEE (reference sequence). DNA of the CDR3: TGTGCCAGCAGCTTGGGCTCGGGGGATGGCTATGGCTACACCTTC. Its protein is CASSLGSGDGYGYTF. Drawing the rest from reference TRBV5-5 and TRBJ1-2, the complete variable domain is DAGVTQSPTHLIKTRGQQVTLRCSPISGHKSVSWYQQVLGQGPQFIFQYYEKEERGRGNFPDRFSARQFPNYSSELNVNALLLGDSALYLCASSLGSGDGYGYTFGSGTRLTVV.

A single count supports this clone. CDR3 residues: CAWGTSGRPGPRYTGELFF. The CDR3 region has the DNA TGTGCCTGGGGGACTAGCGGGAGGCCCGGCCCCAGATACACCGGGGAGCTGTTTTTT. This chain links TRBV30 with TRBJ2-2; TRBD2 matches at 15 bases. CDR3 length: 19 amino acids. V shed 5 bases, J shed 3 bases, and the junction held 13 bases outside the gene matches. Germline loops: CDR1 GTSNPN, CDR2 SVGIG (reference sequence).

The table lists this clone with a count of one. The V call is TRBV4-1, the J call TRBJ2-7, with D perhaps matching TRBD1 (6 bases). Per germline, CDR1 MGHRA and CDR2 YSYEKL. Trimming left V 0 bases short and J 7 bases short, with 19 bases between. The length of the CDR3 is 16 residues. The CDR3 region is CASSQDPGQFKWEQYF. In nucleotides, the CDR3 is TGCGCCAGCAGCCAAGATCCCGGACAGTTCAAATGGGAGCAGTACTTC.

The chain recombines TRBV19 with TRBJ1-5, with 8 bases that match TRBD1. The J segment lost 0 bases and the V segment lost 3 bases, leaving 10 bases of the junction unmatched. CDR1 is LNHDA, CDR2 SQIVND, per germline (reference sequence). This CDR3 has 18 amino acids. The CDR3 here is CASSMAGQADFSNQPQHF. For the CDR3, the DNA is TGTGCCAGTAGTATGGCGGGACAGGCCGATTTTAGCAATCAGCCCCAGCATTTT.

Concerning this clone: Other DNA sequences in this specimen translate into the identical CDR3. CDR3 sequence: CAISEGDRAYEQYF. The CDR3, as DNA: TGTGCCATCAGTGAGGGGGACAGAGCCTACGAGCAGTACTTC. This chain joins TRBV10-3 and TRBJ2-7, with 7 bases aligning to TRBD1. V lost 2 bases to trimming and J lost 2 bases; unmatched junction nucleotides: 3. The CDR3 is made up of 14 amino acids. Germline-derived CDR1 and CDR2 are ENHRY and SYGVKD.

The chain couples TRBV7-9 to TRBJ2-1, with 11 bases aligning to TRBD2. There are 17 residues in the CDR3. Germline V CDR1 and CDR2: SEHNR, FQNEAQ (reference sequence). Trimming took 1 base from V and 7 from J; bases not matched to a gene: 9. CDR3: CASSLVGRASGRNEQFF. The DNA for the CDR3 is TGTGCCAGCAGCTTAGTGGGCCGGGCTAGCGGGAGGAATGAGCAGTTCTTC.

This clone was observed once. The chain has TRBV27 and TRBJ2-7; 8 bases map to TRBD2. The germline gives CDR1 MNHEY, CDR2 SMNVEV (reference sequence). The CDR3 covers 14 residues. V trimming: 0 bases; J trimming: 5 bases; junction bases outside the gene matches: 3. The CDR3: CASSLSSGGDEQYF. CDR3 sequence (DNA): TGTGCCAGCAGTTTATCGAGCGGGGGCGACGAGCAGTACTTC.

The J gene is TRBJ2-1, the V gene TRBV5-1; 11 positions agree with TRBD2. The CDR3 runs 15 residues. The V and J ends lost 2 bases and 8 bases, in that order; junction bases with no gene match: 6. Germline V lookup: CDR1 SGHRS, CDR2 YFSETQ. The CDR3 loop reads CASSFTSGSRYEQFF. CDR3 coding DNA: TGCGCCAGCAGCTTTACTAGCGGGAGCAGGTATGAGCAGTTCTTC.